The clone carrying this T cell receptor (delta chain) was found a few times. The sample originates from a study of gamma-delta T cells after stem cell transplantation. TCRdb called clones from the RT-PCR reads again using CATT. This sample has some 13,000 delta-chain clones, with about 30% found just once. V shed 1 base and J shed 1 base, with 43 bases lying between them. The CDR3 runs 26 residues. CDR1 and CDR2 from the germline V gene are TSWWSYY and QGS. The sample taken for sequencing was gamma-delta T cells. This chain links TRDV1 with TRDJ1, with TRDD3 as a possible D gene (7 bases). The sequence was collected from a human donor. It is not recorded whose cells these are; they may come from a transplant donor. In nucleotides, the CDR3 is TGTGCTCTTGGGGAACATCAACTCCCACTCCTACCCGTGGAGAGGTTGACCTGGGGGTCCACCGATAAACTCATCTTT. It translates to CALGEHQLPLLPVERLTWGSTDKLIF.